One sample yielded the 5 T cell receptor beta chains listed below, sequenced in a study of CD8+ T cells in alopecia areata. Isolated RNA was reverse transcribed into cDNA used as the sequencing template. TCRdb keeps only in-frame clones here, not all; method: immunoSEQ multiplex PCR. The sample yields about 140,000 clones, 55% seen once. Sequenced sample: CD4+ T cells sorted from blood. The receptor source for this set is a human donor in good health.

The chain uses TRBV9 and TRBJ2-7; a possible D gene is TRBD2 (5 bases). The ends were cut back, 0 bases at V and 2 bases at J, with 9 bases in the middle. The CDR3 has 14 amino acids. Germline loops: CDR1 SGDLS, CDR2 YYNGEE. CDR3: CASSVGHGAYEQYF. CDR3 nucleotide sequence: TGTGCCAGCAGCGTAGGACACGGGGCCTACGAGCAGTACTTC. The full variable domain, completed using reference TRBV9 and TRBJ2-7, is DSGVTQTPKHLITATGQRVTLRCSPRSGDLSVYWYQQSLDQGLQFLIQYYNGEERAKGNILERFSAQQFPDLHSELNLSSLELGDSALYFCASSVGHGAYEQYFGPGTRLTVT.

With respect to this clone: A far larger clone is only one base removed, so a read error is likely. The V call is TRBV6-5, the J call TRBJ2-5; no firm D call. CDR1 and CDR2 (germline): MNHEY, SVGAGI. V was shortened by 4 bases and J by 2 bases, with 2 bases between the two germline ends. This CDR3 has 11 residues. The CDR3 bases are TGTGCCAGCAGTTTACAAGAGACCCAGTACTTC. Amino acids: CASSLQETQYF.

This rearrangement joins TRBV30 to TRBJ1-2; D is perhaps TRBD1 (5 bases). V dropped 8 bases and J dropped 8 bases, with 18 bases sitting between them. This CDR3 has 12 amino acids. The germline V gene has CDR1 GTSNPN and CDR2 SVGIG (reference sequence). The CDR3 DNA reads TGTGCCCACGATACAGGCGCTAGCGGCTACACCTTC. This encodes CAHDTGASGYTF.

V is TRBV28 and J is TRBJ2-3; no reliable D call. Trimming left V 10 bases short and J 2 bases short, with 13 bases between. Looked up from germline, CDR1 is MDHEN and CDR2 is SYDVKM. The length of the CDR3 is 13 residues. The CDR3 bases are TGTGCCACCCTAAGACCCCCCACAGATACGCAGTATTTT. Protein sequence: CATLRPPTDTQYF.

This sequence joins TRBV19 and TRBJ2-1, with TRBD2 identical over 11 bases. The V gene's germline CDR1 is LNHDA and CDR2 SQIVND (reference sequence). This CDR3 is built from 14 residues. V shed 4 bases and J 9 bases; nucleotides not matched to a gene: 5. The CDR3, as DNA: TGTGCCAGTAGTACACTAGCGGGAGTCAGTGAGCAGTTCTTC. Translating gives CASSTLAGVSEQFF.